These 18 T cell receptor beta chains came from one sample sequenced in a study of CXCR3-negative and CXCR3-positive naive CD8 T cells. The authors made the TRB cDNA libraries by 5' RACE using UMI labels. Reprocessing the 5' RACE reads, TCRdb reports a single entry for every CDR3 protein and omits DNA. The sample is made up of tens of thousands of distinct CDR3 sequences, and the top ten hold about a tenth of it. The sequencing sample was made of memory CD8+ T cells from blood. The receptor source for this set is a human donor in good health. Some clones in this sample may be carry-over from other donors' samples.

The rearrangement links TRBV4-3 to TRBJ2-1. This CDR3 contains 16 residues. Germline V lookup: CDR1 LGHNA, CDR2 YSLEER. The CDR3 sequence is CASSQEGSGSYNEQFF.

This chain joins TRBV5-4 and TRBJ2-7; there is no DNA to check the TCRdb D call of TRBD1. Per the germline V gene, CDR1 is SGHNT and CDR2 is YYREEE (reference sequence). The CDR3 totals 16 residues. The CDR3 reads CASSLAQGALIYEQYF.

The chain couples TRBV27 to TRBJ1-2. The germline V gene has CDR1 MNHEY and CDR2 SMNVEV (reference sequence). This CDR3 has 13 residues. The CDR3 sequence is CASSLRSAGGYTF.

V and J are TRBV5-4 and TRBJ2-3; TCRdb names TRBD1, which stays unverified in the absence of DNA. This CDR3 contains 16 residues. Germline V gene sequence: CDR1 SGHNT, CDR2 YYREEE (reference sequence). This CDR3 reads CASSFPGQGEADTQYF.

This clonotype is called medium-sized based on its frequency. V and J are TRBV4-3 and TRBJ2-1; the D gene TCRdb calls, TRBD1, cannot be checked with no DNA. The CDR3 loop spans 15 amino acids. In germline, CDR1 is LGHNA, CDR2 YSLEER. The CDR3 loop reads CASSQGQGEVNEQFF.

The rearrangement joins TRBV29-1 to TRBJ2-6. Germline values: CDR1 SQVTM, CDR2 ANQGSEA. CDR3 size: 13 residues. The CDR3 here is CSVWTSGANVLTF.

This chain joins TRBV29-1 and TRBJ1-2; TCRdb picks TRBD1, but there is no DNA to check that call. This CDR3 contains 14 residues. The germline CDR1 and CDR2 sequences are SQVTM and ANQGSEA. The CDR3 reads CSVEDSDRAGGYTF.

This chain's CDR3 is CASSVKAGTADTQYF. V and J are TRBV9 and TRBJ2-3; TCRdb's D gene call, TRBD1, goes unchecked for lack of DNA. CDR1 and CDR2 from the germline V gene are SGDLS and YYNGEE. The CDR3 sequence is 15 residues long.

This chain links TRBV20-1 with TRBJ2-1; TCRdb reports TRBD1, a call that lacks DNA to check it against. Germline V CDR1 and CDR2: DFQATT, SNEGSKA (reference sequence). The CDR3 covers 15 residues. The CDR3 loop reads CSARDYTGAMNEQFF.

This clonotype is identified as medium-sized (0.01 to 0.1%) from frequency. The J gene is TRBJ2-5, the V gene TRBV20-1; TCRdb's D gene call, TRBD1, goes unchecked for lack of DNA. The CDR3 runs to 14 residues. The V gene's germline CDR1 is DFQATT and CDR2 SNEGSKA (reference sequence). CDR3 region: CSARDFYRGETQYF.

V and J are TRBV20-1 and TRBJ2-2; checking the TCRdb D call of TRBD2 is not possible without DNA. Germline-derived CDR1 and CDR2 are DFQATT and SNEGSKA (reference sequence). The CDR3 has 15 residues. The CDR3 sequence is CSASEGERHTGELFF.

V usage is TRBV28 and J usage is TRBJ1-4; no DNA is available, so the TRBD1 call from TCRdb remains unchecked. Germline CDR1 reads MDHEN; CDR2 reads SYDVKM. The CDR3 runs to 16 residues. CDR3 in amino acids: CSSSLEDRASSTKLFF. Together with reference TRBV28 and TRBJ1-4, the CDR3 gives the full variable domain: DVKVTQSSRYLVKRTGEKVFLECVQDMDHENMFWYRQDPGLGLRLIYFSYDVKMKEKGDIPEGYSVSREKKERFSLILESASTNQTSMYLCSSSLEDRASSTKLFFGSGTQLSVL.

This chain's CDR3 is CASSPPWASRRDTQYF. This sequence joins TRBV14 and TRBJ2-3; lacking DNA, the TRBD2 call made by TCRdb goes unchecked. Germline V lookup: CDR1 SGHDN, CDR2 FVKESK. The CDR3 totals 16 residues.

The chain employs TRBV12-3 or TRBV12-4 and TRBJ1-4; the D gene TCRdb calls, TRBD1, cannot be checked with no DNA. The CDR3 length is 13 residues. The CDR3 here is CASRGQVNEKLFF.

V is TRBV5-1 and J is TRBJ2-4; with no DNA, the TCRdb D assignment of TRBD1 cannot be verified. The CDR3 is 16 residues long. Germline assignment: CDR1 SGHRS and CDR2 YFSETQ. CDR3 amino acids: CASSLAWGGAKNIQYF.

This sequence joins TRBV28 and TRBJ1-5; the TCRdb call, TRBD1, lacks DNA for checking. The CDR3 consists of 14 residues. The germline V gene encodes CDR1 MDHEN and CDR2 SYDVKM. The CDR3 reads CASSSSGTNQPQHF.

J is TRBJ1-1 and V is TRBV20-1. The CDR3 spans 13 residues. CDR1 is DFQATT and CDR2 is SNEGSKA in the germline V gene (reference sequence). CDR3 amino acids: CSAPPWSNTEAFF.

The J gene is TRBJ2-7, the V gene TRBV20-1; the D call from TCRdb, TRBD1, cannot be confirmed without DNA. CDR1 and CDR2 (germline): DFQATT, SNEGSKA (reference sequence). There are 14 residues in the CDR3. The CDR3: CSASWDGAPYEQYF.